The rows below give T cell receptor beta chains drawn from one sample of a study of T cell changes during pregnancy in multiple sclerosis. Method: immunoSEQ multiplex PCR; TCRdb's copy keeps in-frame clones and lacks some. The data contain over 30,000 clones, 80% to 90% of them singletons. This material consisted of CD8+ T cells from peripheral blood mononuclear cells, taken in the third trimester of pregnancy. The receptors were gathered from a female donor with multiple sclerosis, enrolled in a pregnancy study. The CDR3 runs from the conserved cysteine through the conserved F or W. A D gene is named only where the DNA matches it firmly. Only some rows state a clone size, as once, few, many or a class for expanded clones.

TRBD2,TRBJ2-5,TRBV10-3,NA,19,CAISAGLAGAKTGQETQYF,TGTGCCATCAGCGCGGGACTAGCGGGGGCCAAGACCGGTCAAGAGACCCAGTACTTC
NA,TRBJ1-1,TRBV14,few,14,CASSHWGGRTEAFF,TGTGCCAGCAGCCATTGGGGAGGGAGAACTGAAGCTTTCTTT
TRBD1,TRBJ1-5,TRBV27,NA,14,CASRQQGANQPQHF,TGTGCCAGCAGACAACAGGGGGCTAATCAGCCCCAGCATTTT
NA,TRBJ2-1,TRBV4-1,NA,13,CASSQAGVNEQFF,TGCGCCAGCAGCCAAGCGGGGGTGAATGAGCAGTTCTTC
TRBD1,TRBJ2-7,TRBV27,NA,14,CASSLRQGHYEQYF,TGTGCCAGCAGCCTTCGACAGGGTCACTACGAGCAGTACTTC
TRBD1,TRBJ1-1,TRBV14,NA,16,CASSQARQGKGAEAFF,TGTGCCAGCAGCCAAGCGAGACAGGGAAAAGGAGCTGAAGCTTTCTTT
NA,TRBJ1-2,TRBV13,NA,14,CASSPWTSNYGYTF,TGTGCCAGCAGCCCCTGGACAAGCAACTATGGCTACACCTTC
TRBD2,TRBJ2-1,TRBV7-9,NA,15,CASSRSGSSYNEQFF,TGTGCCAGCAGCCGGAGCGGGAGTTCCTACAATGAGCAGTTCTTC
TRBD1,TRBJ1-4,TRBV9,NA,13,CASSGRGSEKLFF,TGTGCCAGCAGCGGCAGGGGGAGCGAAAAACTGTTTTTT
TRBD1,TRBJ1-1,TRBV12-5,NA,16,CASAASPGQGYTEAFF,TGTGCTAGTGCGGCCTCTCCTGGACAGGGCTACACTGAAGCTTTCTTT
NA,TRBJ1-1,TRBV9,once,13,CASRVGAGTEAFF,TGTGCCAGCAGGGTAGGGGCGGGTACTGAAGCTTTCTTT
NA,TRBJ1-4,TRBV21-1,NA,14,CASEAPGVNEKLFF,TGTGCCAGCGAGGCCCCAGGGGTTAATGAAAAACTGTTTTTT
TRBD2,TRBJ2-1,TRBV5-6,NA,19,CASSLEYLADSSIYNEQFF,TGTGCCAGCAGCTTGGAATACCTAGCGGACTCCTCTATCTATAATGAGCAGTTCTTC
TRBD1,TRBJ2-7,TRBV27,NA,14,CASSPRQGIYEQYF,TGTGCCAGCAGTCCCCGACAGGGGATCTACGAGCAGTACTTC
TRBD2,TRBJ2-3,TRBV27,NA,15,CASSFGREVADTQYF,TGTGCCAGCAGTTTCGGTCGGGAGGTAGCAGATACGCAGTATTTT
TRBD1,TRBJ1-1,TRBV7-8,NA,14,CASSAGTANTEAFF,TGTGCCAGCAGCGCCGGGACAGCAAACACTGAAGCTTTCTTT
TRBD2,TRBJ2-5,TRBV6-7,NA,12,CASRGGQETQYF,TGTGCCAGCAGGGGGGGGCAAGAGACCCAGTACTTC
TRBD2,TRBJ2-7,TRBV28,medium-sized,14,CASSLTSGGYEQYF,TGTGCCAGCAGTCTGACTAGCGGGGGCTACGAGCAGTACTTC
NA,TRBJ1-5,TRBV15,NA,19,CATSSGGHPRIRSNQPQHF,TGTGCCACCAGCAGTGGCGGCCACCCTAGGATACGGAGCAATCAGCCCCAGCATTTT
NA,TRBJ1-2,TRBV5-1,NA,13,CASSLQGSNGYTF,TGCGCCAGCAGCTTGCAGGGATCCAATGGCTACACCTTC
TRBD1,TRBJ2-1,TRBV6-1,NA,13,CASIQDRSNEQFF,TGTGCCAGCATCCAGGACAGGTCCAATGAGCAGTTCTTC
TRBD2,TRBJ2-3,TRBV6-5,NA,14,CASSHSGGADTQYF,TGTGCCAGCAGCCATAGCGGGGGGGCAGATACGCAGTATTTT
NA,TRBJ1-5,TRBV2,once,15,CASRPDRYSNQPQHF,TGTGCCAGCAGGCCCGACAGATATAGCAATCAGCCCCAGCATTTT
TRBD2,TRBJ2-7,TRBV29-1,NA,16,CSVWVGEREGRYEQYF,TGCAGCGTTTGGGTGGGTGAGCGGGAGGGCCGATACGAGCAGTACTTC
NA,TRBJ1-1,TRBV7-8,NA,15,CASMSWVAGPTEAFF,TGTGCCAGCATGTCCTGGGTCGCAGGTCCCACTGAAGCTTTCTTT
NA,TRBJ2-2,TRBV5-6,medium-sized,13,CASSYTRTGELFF,TGTGCCAGCAGCTACACTAGGACCGGGGAGCTGTTTTTT
NA,TRBJ1-1,TRBV6-5,NA,15,CASSYSQSAGTEAFF,TGTGCCAGCAGTTACTCTCAGTCGGCGGGCACTGAAGCTTTCTTT
TRBD2,TRBJ2-5,TRBV27,NA,15,CASSLRGLASETQYF,TGTGCCAGCAGTTTAAGGGGACTAGCGAGTGAGACCCAGTACTTC
TRBD1,TRBJ2-1,TRBV7-9,few,15,CASSSRDRTYNEQFF,TGTGCCAGCAGCTCCCGGGACAGGACCTACAATGAGCAGTTCTTC
TRBD1,TRBJ2-7,TRBV27,few,14,CASSLVQGAGEQYF,TGTGCCAGCAGTTTAGTACAGGGGGCAGGGGAGCAGTACTTC
NA,TRBJ1-2,TRBV2,medium-sized,11,CASSWGQGYTF,TGTGCCAGCAGTTGGGGGCAAGGCTACACCTTC
NA,TRBJ1-1,TRBV5-6,NA,12,CASSSRSTEAFF,TGTGCCAGCAGCTCCCGGTCCACTGAAGCTTTCTTT
TRBD1,TRBJ1-3,TRBV2,NA,18,CASSPRDRASLSGNTIYF,TGTGCCAGCAGTCCCCGGGACAGGGCCTCCCTCTCTGGAAACACCATATATTTT
NA,TRBJ1-5,TRBV19,NA,15,CASTPQGYSNQPQHF,TGTGCCAGTACCCCCCAGGGTTATAGCAATCAGCCCCAGCATTTT
TRBD2,TRBJ2-7,TRBV7-9,NA,15,CASSLEGEGSYEQYF,TGTGCCAGCAGCTTAGAAGGGGAGGGCTCCTACGAGCAGTACTTC
NA,TRBJ2-7,TRBV14,NA,15,CASSHARGHFYEQYF,TGTGCCAGCAGCCACGCCAGGGGACATTTCTACGAGCAGTACTTC
TRBD2,TRBJ2-3,TRBV6-1,NA,16,CASSEEERAGGDTQYF,TGTGCCAGCAGTGAAGAAGAGAGAGCGGGAGGCGATACGCAGTATTTT
TRBD2,TRBJ2-2,TRBV4-1,NA,18,CASSQDGPSGGNTGELFF,TGCGCCAGCAGCCAAGACGGGCCTAGCGGGGGGAACACCGGGGAGCTGTTTTTT
TRBD1,TRBJ2-3,TRBV28,NA,19,CASRGNRAAGGRSTDTQYF,TGTGCCAGCAGGGGGAATAGGGCGGCAGGGGGCCGCTCCACAGATACGCAGTATTTT
NA,TRBJ2-7,TRBV29-1,NA,10,CSVRGSEQYF,TGCAGCGTCAGGGGTTCCGAGCAGTACTTC
TRBD2,TRBJ2-7,TRBV5-6,NA,17,CASSFAASGIASYEQYF,TGTGCCAGCAGCTTTGCAGCTAGCGGAATTGCCTCCTACGAGCAGTACTTC
NA,TRBJ1-5,TRBV5-5,NA,15,CASSLEGGPGQPQHF,TGTGCCAGCAGCTTGGAAGGCGGCCCAGGGCAGCCCCAGCATTTT
NA,TRBJ2-3,TRBV2,NA,12,CAIETGTDTQYF,TGTGCCATCGAGACAGGCACAGATACGCAGTATTTT
TRBD2,TRBJ2-7,TRBV4-2,NA,16,CASSQDGEGGTYEQYF,TGTGCCAGCAGCCAAGATGGGGAGGGAGGAACCTACGAGCAGTACTTC
TRBD2,TRBJ2-7,TRBV2,NA,15,CASSEGLAPAYEQYF,TGTGCCAGCAGTGAGGGACTAGCGCCCGCCTACGAGCAGTACTTC
NA,TRBJ1-4,TRBV2,NA,13,CASRTDRFEKLFF,TGTGCCAGCAGGACCGACAGGTTTGAAAAACTGTTTTTT
TRBD2,TRBJ2-3,TRBV28,few,15,CASSTAGGSTDTQYF,TGTGCCAGCAGCACAGCGGGGGGCAGCACAGATACGCAGTATTTT
NA,TRBJ1-6,TRBV6-1,NA,16,CASSKGMRWSESPLHF,TGTGCCAGCAGTAAAGGTATGCGGTGGAGCGAATCACCCCTCCACTTT
TRBD1,TRBJ2-1,TRBV15,NA,22,CATSAPYHRDRGGRRAYNEQFF,TGTGCCACCAGCGCGCCTTATCACCGGGACAGGGGGGGCAGGCGGGCCTACAATGAGCAGTTCTTC
NA,TRBJ2-2,TRBV7-6,NA,12,CASRPTGGELFF,TGTGCCAGCAGGCCCACGGGCGGGGAGCTGTTTTTT
TRBD1,TRBJ1-1,TRBV27,NA,16,CASSELWTGRNTEAFF,TGTGCCAGCAGTGAATTGTGGACAGGGAGGAACACTGAAGCTTTCTTT